This T cell receptor beta chain was recorded in a study of cytomegalovirus exposure and HLA in healthy donors (dated by TCRdb to the late 2010s). At the level of the whole study: An earlier analysis of approximately 640 of the donors reported approximately 290 Gb of sequence data and 117 million unique TCR beta sequences from 150 million to 200 million T cells. Alongside the repertoire data, information on donor age, sex, ethnicity and CMV serostatus was compiled. HLA typing covered class I and class II loci at four-digit resolution. About 300 gigabases of sequencing data and 70 million to 95 million unique TCR sequences made up an early release that covered 500 to 650 HLA-typed donors. Rather than using new phenotypic data, the later analysis identified candidate immune exposures from TCR beta sequences and from how often those sequences occurred across donors. In an earlier analysis of a few hundred of the donors, high-throughput TCR beta sequencing was used to judge whether each TCR beta V gene segment behaved as functional or pseudogenic. High-throughput TCR immunosequencing, statistical association of individual TCRs with disease status, and machine learning were combined to predict cytomegalovirus infection status. The study profiled the T cell repertoires of more than 500 subjects by immunosequencing and related them to cytomegalovirus serostatus. The number of donors typed differed by locus, with roughly 629-640 for A, B, C, DRB1 and DQB1, 522 for DQA1, 600 to 610 for DPA1, and some 470 for DPB1. On average, roughly 240,000 unique TCR beta nucleotide sequences were sequenced per donor among a few hundred genotyped donors of the cohort, with 15% to 20% of those sequences being non-productive. In addition to the first cohort of around 670 subjects, a separate validation cohort of 100 to 150 different subjects was used. The aim of the study was to test whether cataloging public T cell receptors could identify signatures of past pathogen exposure. A later genetic analysis took genome-wide SNP genotypes for about 55% of the roughly 700 donors and used that subset as a discovery cohort. Of the roughly 390 genotyped donors, 75% to 85% were placed in the genetic ancestry cluster associated with self-reported Caucasian donors. A later analysis re-analyzed previously published TCR beta repertoires from roughly 600 donors and added high-resolution HLA genotyping to study TCR occurrence patterns. Because of strong linkage in the cohort, roughly five DR-DQ haplotypes were treated as single units for association and clustering. All discovery cohort repertoires had been generated using a single sequencing platform.

Library prep was done by the immunoSEQ multiplex PCR assay. For the multiplex PCR, a mixture combining 60 forward primers for TCR Vbeta segments and 13 reverse primers for TCR Jbeta segments was used. Amplification of the CDR3 region of rearranged TCR beta genes was performed with a multiplex PCR assay on genomic DNA. The Illumina HiSeq System was used to sequence the amplified TCR beta libraries as 87-base-pair reads. The study's own analysis went as follows. A later analysis counted tens of millions of unique TCR beta chains across the 650 to 800 repertoires, and some 11 million of these chains were shared by at least two donors. A nearest-neighbor algorithm error-corrected the raw reads and collapsed the reads into unique sequences, merging closely related sequences to remove PCR and sequencing errors. CDR3 sequences were aligned to IMGT reference sequences to assign V, D and J gene segments. For a sequence to be retained, at least a six-nucleotide match to both a V gene segment and a J gene segment was required. Rearrangements were called productive when the CDR3 lacked stop codons and stayed in frame with V and J; all others were non-productive. CDR3 was defined according to IMGT convention as the region running from the second conserved V-encoded cysteine to the conserved J-encoded phenylalanine. The earlier analysis of some 540 of the donors excluded any sequence lacking an unambiguous match to a single V gene segment. In an earlier analysis of some 590 of the donors, a V segment was called functional when productive rearrangements were above 56.7%, and segregating when the standard deviation between donors exceeded 5%. A statistical classification framework was built for diagnosing cytomegalovirus status from the catalog of TCR beta chain sequences. A later analysis assigned V and J genes by comparing TCR nucleotide sequences with IMGT/GENE-DB human TR gene sequences. Using the TCRdist pipeline, a later analysis assigned CDR3 sequences along with most-parsimonious VDJ recombination scenarios. In a later analysis, each TCR beta chain was defined by its CDR3 amino acid sequence together with its V-gene family, and reads lacking a unique V-gene family were excluded. As a way to deal with suspected cross-contamination and a sequencing artifact, a later analysis dropped more than 500 nucleotide sequences that were highly shared and had low generation probability. A later analysis calculated a clonal expansion index for each public chain from normalized within-repertoire ranks of inferred template counts. In a later analysis, generation probabilities were computed with a VDJ recombination model fitted to out-of-frame rearrangements, and the resulting probabilities were checked against IGoR. In a later analysis, TCR-TCR, TCR-HLA and TCR-CMV co-occurrence was scored with hypergeometric tests, and a repertoire-size bias correction was applied to TCR pairs. False discovery rates were estimated in a later analysis by permuting HLA or CMV assignments 20 times. In a later analysis, co-occurring TCRs were grouped using DBSCAN, with TCRdist sequence similarity added in when clustering inside HLA-allele-positive subsets. Repertoires with fewer than 30,000 or more than 120,000 public chains, plus five repertoires with anomalous nucleotide sharing, were excluded from co-occurrence clustering. TCRdb took this table from immuneACCESS and kept in-frame rearrangements with V and J called. Such tables lack part of the clones; where checked against another copy, unresolved V genes explain under half of the gap, and the rest is unexplained. The DNA gave D and trimming, while V, J and clone size come from that table. Within this sample are 150,000 to 200,000 clones, with more than 70% of them counted one time only. The ten largest clones represent about 1.5% of the sample.

Beyond this particular receptor, the publication reports: At a false discovery rate of 0.05, a later analysis linked 16,000 or so TCR beta sequences to specific HLA alleles. About 17 rarely observed V segments, including chromosome 9 orphons, were excluded from the earlier analysis of just under 600 of the donors because counts were too low. For the cohort, immune exposure information was limited to CMV serostatus. Because some donors lacked HLA typing at each locus, the association tests relied only on the typed subset. The study listed over 150 TCR beta chains as associated with cytomegalovirus. A later genetic analysis associated a missense DCLRE1C variant with V-gene and J-gene trimming of TCR beta chains, and an independent cohort replicated the association. A later analysis reported that several top co-occurrence clusters appeared linked to parvovirus B19, influenza, CMV and Epstein-Barr virus. Sequencing depth was assumed to be roughly uniform across donors in the presence/absence analyses, though that assumption may not hold. A cluster of highly shared sequence variants was judged likely to represent a technical artifact of the sequencing pipeline. The authors suggested that the approach could potentially be generalized to other disease states and immunological phenotypes. Most TCR sequences were seen in very few donors, while some public TCRs were found in many individuals. In vitro tests confirmed that three of the cytomegalovirus-associated TCR beta chains recognize cytomegalovirus antigens. The classifier was reported to diagnose cytomegalovirus status with high specificity and sensitivity in both the original and validation cohorts. In a later genetic analysis, fewer N-insertions in productive TCRs were reported among donors in an Asian-associated ancestry cluster than the approximately 710-donor mean. Correlated functional status among segregating V segments might reflect linkage disequilibrium, but an unknown experimental factor could not be ruled out. In a later analysis, HLA-associated TCR beta chains showed more clonal expansion and lower generation probabilities than non-associated chains that were equally common. When HLA alleles, especially DR and DQ, strongly co-occurred, TCR associations were difficult to assign to individual alleles. Broadly in line with IMGT annotations, most TCR beta V segments showed up in productive rearrangements about 87% or about 30% of the time in an earlier analysis of around 600 of the donors. In a later analysis, TCR association rates were found to vary across HLA loci, with the most associated TCRs seen for DRB1 alleles and the fewest for HLA-C alleles. This cohort had only TCR beta chains sequenced, and the lack of alpha or paired-chain data limited which features could be detected. The 87-base-pair reads could not distinguish some IMGT-functional V segments, including TRBV6-2 and TRBV6-3, so those segments were excluded. A later analysis found that most CMV-associated TCR beta chains appeared HLA-restricted, with HLA associations seemingly driven largely by CMV exposure. A further reported finding was that TCR beta sequences accurately predicted the HLA-A and HLA-B alleles for most subjects in the first cohort.

The cohort was made up of 500 to 850 healthy bone marrow donors. At the time of sampling, all cohort members were nominally healthy, though unrecorded immune exposures were likely present. The donor tested CMV seronegative and was one of the 352 seronegative cohort members. Every donor gave a peripheral blood sample, and the peripheral blood mononuclear cells from that sample were used for TCR beta sequencing. The Qiagen DNeasy Blood Extraction Kit was used to extract genomic DNA from the blood cell samples. Taken from the germline V gene (reference sequence), the CDR1 and CDR2 loops are LNHDA and SQIVND. There are 15 amino acids in the CDR3, from cysteine to phenylalanine inclusive. Just CDR3 DNA is preserved here, 45 bases in frame from base 1. Trimming takes 9 bases from V and 7 bases from J, and the germline ends sit 21 bases apart. Concerning this clone itself: Its antigen is still unknown. One base away there is no much larger clone; base qualities are not given.

The source of this sequence is a male donor in good health and CMV-seronegative. The receptor chain draws on TRBV19 and TRBJ1-4; no D gene is confidently identified. Input material: PBMCs. The CDR3 has the sequence CASKDPRGTGEKLFF. The DNA is as follows: TGTGCCAGCAAAGACCCCCGGGGAACGGGTGAAAAACTGTTTTTT.